This entry describes one TCR beta chain. Its target is not known. The PCR ran on 60 Vbeta and 13 Jbeta primers. Sequenced by immunoSEQ multiplex PCR; TCRdb stores in-frame clones only, minus some. The sample lists about 140,000 clones; approximately 82% were seen once. Looked up from germline, CDR1 is KGHSH and CDR2 is LQKENI. With 5 bases removed from V and 6 bases from J, the gap between germline ends came to 16 bases. This CDR3 has 15 residues. The data originate from a study of cytomegalovirus exposure and HLA in healthy donors. General study points: A further, later analysis showed that HLA-associated TCR beta chains (compared with equally common others) were more clonally expanded. HLA-A and HLA-B allele assignments for most subjects were reportedly predicted accurately using TCR beta sequences.

The donors (healthy individuals) were bone marrow donors. Sequenced input: PBMCs. This sequence was found in a woman aged 60-75 years in good health and CMV-seropositive. V and J are TRBV18 and TRBJ2-2; tentatively, D is TRBD1 (6 bases). The CDR3 is CASSSPTGWPGELFF. As DNA, the CDR3 is TGTGCCAGCTCAAGCCCGACAGGTTGGCCCGGGGAGCTGTTTTTT.